The following is a T cell receptor beta chain sequence with its context. The antigen is not known. Amplification of TCR beta CDR3 regions used RNA as the template. Carried out on the TCR CDR3, a first-round RT-PCR used the HTBI primer set. TCRdb recomputed calls from the multiplex PCR reads with MiXCR, one row per CDR3 protein. This sample yields about 400,000 distinct CDR3 sequences, of which 20% to 30% are seen a single time; less than 85% belongs to the top ten. The sample belongs to a study of T cells in Graves' hyperthyroidism and ophthalmopathy. General observations from the study: Clonotypes that were expanded in thyroid above 0.001 mostly appeared in blood too.

The specimen was blood. The TCR comes from a man aged 50 or older with Graves' hyperthyroidism.

The CDR3: CSVVRSQETQYF. Here the CDR3 DNA reads TGCAGCGTTGTTCGCAGCCAAGAGACCCAGTACTTC. The genes are TRBV29-1 and TRBJ2-5; D not certain. Per germline, CDR1 SQVTM and CDR2 ANQGSEA. V shed 4 bases and J shed 1 base, with 7 bases lying between them. The CDR3 extends over 12 amino acids.